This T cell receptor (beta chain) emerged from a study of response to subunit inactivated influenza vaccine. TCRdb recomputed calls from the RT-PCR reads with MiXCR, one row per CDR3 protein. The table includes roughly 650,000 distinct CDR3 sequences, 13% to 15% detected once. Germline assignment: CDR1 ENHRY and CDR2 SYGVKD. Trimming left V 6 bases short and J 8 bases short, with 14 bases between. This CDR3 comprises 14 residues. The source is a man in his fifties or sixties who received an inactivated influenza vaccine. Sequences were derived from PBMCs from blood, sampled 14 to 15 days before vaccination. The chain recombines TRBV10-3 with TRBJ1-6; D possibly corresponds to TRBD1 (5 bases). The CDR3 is CAISVDTGDSPLHF. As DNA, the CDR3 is TGTGCCATCAGCGTGGACACTGGGGATTCACCCCTCCACTTT.